The next 24 T cell receptor beta chains were all read from a single sample in a study of blood T cells in healthy people across ages. A second PCR, run for roughly 7 to 12 cycles, used a sample-barcoded 5' primer plus a J-beta primer mix. From the 5' RACE reads, TCRdb called clonotypes with MiXCR, one entry per CDR3 protein. Of 1.8 million or so distinct CDR3 sequences listed, about two fifths were seen once; the top ten hold more than 20%. The specimen sequenced was blood. These receptors all come from a human donor in good health.

The chain links TRBV29-1 to TRBJ2-2; D is perhaps TRBD2 (6 bases). Germline V gene lookup returns CDR1 SQVTM and CDR2 ANQGSEA. This CDR3 contains 15 residues. V was trimmed by 3 bases and J by 0 bases, leaving 11 bases between them. The CDR3 bases are TGCAGCGTTGATCTGGGACTCTCGAACACCGGGGAGCTGTTTTTT. Protein sequence: CSVDLGLSNTGELFF.

In the case of this clonotype: This may arise from a read error, as a much more abundant clone is one base away. The gene calls are TRBV12-3 or TRBV12-4 and TRBJ2-7, with D possibly being TRBD2 (6 bases). The CDR3 length is 13 residues. This CDR3 is CVSGLRQTYEQYF. The CDR3 DNA reads as TGTGTCAGCGGGCTACGCCAAACCTACGAGCAGTACTTC.

The chain is built from TRBV5-1 and TRBJ1-2; TRBD1 matches 9 bases. Germline CDR1 reads SGHRS; CDR2 reads YFSETQ. Trimming took 2 bases from V and 5 from J; bases not matched to a gene: 7. CDR3 length: 15 amino acids. CDR3: CASSFNRGRVYGYTF. The CDR3 bases are TGCGCCAGCAGCTTTAACAGGGGGCGGGTATATGGCTACACCTTC.

The genes are TRBV15 and TRBJ2-5, with 10 bases fitting TRBD1. Germline V gives CDR1 LNHNV, CDR2 YYDKDF (reference sequence). This CDR3 comprises 18 residues. Trimming at V came to 0 bases and at J to 4 bases, leaving 11 bases not matched to a gene. The CDR3 here is CATSRDVRDRGRAETQYF. The CDR3 bases are TGTGCCACCAGCAGAGATGTCAGGGACAGGGGTCGAGCAGAGACCCAGTACTTC.

This chain links TRBV29-1 with TRBJ2-5; D is perhaps TRBD2 (5 bases). Germline V CDR1 and CDR2: SQVTM, ANQGSEA. V lost 4 bases to trimming and J lost 5 bases, with 17 bases between them. The CDR3 has 14 residues. CDR3 DNA sequence: TGCAGCGTTGCCGAAACGGGGTTGGTTGAGACCCAGTACTTC. Its protein product is CSVAETGLVETQYF.

A remark on this clonotype: A much larger clone sits a single nucleotide away, making a read error possible. The chain joins TRBV20-1 to TRBJ2-3; TRBD1 is a possible D gene (6 bases). Germline values: CDR1 DFQATT, CDR2 SNEGSKA (reference sequence). This CDR3 has 15 residues. Deletions cut 0 bases from V and 0 bases from J, with 10 bases between. CDR3 sequence reads: CSAREGASSTDTQYF. The CDR3 DNA sequence: TGCAGTGCTAGAGAGGGGGCTAGCAGCACAGATACGCAGTATTTT.

The rearrangement uses TRBV6-2 or TRBV6-3 and TRBJ1-1, with D unclear. The CDR3 is 17 amino acids. The germline V gene encodes CDR1 MNHEY and CDR2 SVGEGT. Trimming removed 0 bases at V and 0 bases at J, with 14 bases between. Here the CDR3 DNA reads TGTGCCAGCAGTTACTCGGTGCAAGATCTTATGAACACTGAAGCTTTCTTT. Protein: CASSYSVQDLMNTEAFF.

In this sample, this clonotype turned up once. The chain combines TRBV10-3 with TRBJ2-5; 12 bases are a match to TRBD1. The better agreement between TRBJ2-7 and the DNA end casts doubt on the J call. Germline CDR1 reads ENHRY; CDR2 reads SYGVKD. The CDR3 length is 16 residues. CDR3 in amino acids: CAISELSGQGAGEQYF. CDR3 DNA: TGTGCCATCAGTGAGCTTTCGGGACAGGGGGCCGGCGAGCAGTACTTC.

This clonotype came up a few times. Mismatch with germline at one junction end may stem from a read error. The chain recombines TRBV29-1 with TRBJ2-1; 15 nucleotides align to TRBD2. The CDR3 is made up of 16 amino acids. The germline CDR1 and CDR2 sequences are SQVTM and ANQGSEA. The CDR3 sequence is CSVTGLAGGSYSEQFF. The CDR3 DNA reads as TGCAGCGTAACAGGACTAGCGGGGGGGAGCTACAGTGAGCAGTTCTTC.

This clonotype occurred once. The V and J genes are TRBV5-1 and TRBJ1-6; unclear D gene. The V gene's germline CDR1 is SGHRS and CDR2 YFSETQ. The CDR3 covers 17 residues. The V and J ends lost 0 bases and 0 bases respectively, with 10 bases between them. CDR3: CASSLDGLSSYNSPLHF. CDR3 nucleotides: TGCGCCAGCAGCTTGGATGGCCTTTCCTCCTATAATTCACCCCTCCACTTT.

The table lists this clonotype with a few counts. The J gene is TRBJ2-4, the V gene TRBV9; TRBD1 matches at 7 bases. This CDR3 spans 14 amino acids. The V segment lost 2 bases and the J segment 11 bases; nucleotides outside the gene matches: 10. In germline, CDR1 is SGDLS, CDR2 YYNGEE. The CDR3 region is CASSVSGQASFQYF. CDR3 nucleotide sequence: TGTGCCAGCAGCGTTTCCGGACAGGCCTCCTTTCAGTACTTC.

The chain is built from TRBV20-1 and TRBJ1-1, with D unclear. CDR3 length equals 14 residues. The V gene's germline CDR1 is DFQATT and CDR2 SNEGSKA (reference sequence). V was clipped by 0 bases and J by 0 bases, with 8 bases between them. The CDR3 loop is CSARDYSMNTEAFF. CDR3 DNA: TGCAGTGCTAGAGATTACAGCATGAACACTGAAGCTTTCTTT.

The CDR3 coding sequence is TGTGCCTGGAGCCTAAGTCGTGGGGATACGCAGTATTTT. Translation gives CAWSLSRGDTQYF. The rearrangement joins TRBV30 to TRBJ2-3, with D hard to call. The V and J ends lost 3 bases and 6 bases respectively, with 13 bases between them. Germline V gene data show CDR1 as GTSNPN and CDR2 as SVGIG (reference sequence). This CDR3 is built from 13 residues. The complete variable domain, with remaining parts taken from reference TRBV30 and TRBJ2-3, reads SQTIHQWPATLVQPVGSPLSLECTVEGTSNPNLYWYRQAAGRGLQLLFYSVGIGQISSEVPQNLSASRPQDRQFILSSKKLLLSDSGFYLCAWSLSRGDTQYFGPGTRLTVL.

To note about this clonotype: A much bigger clone sits one base away, suggesting this may be a read error. This chain links TRBV7-2 with TRBJ2-6; TRBD1 might be the D (5 bases). The CDR3 has 15 residues. The germline gives CDR1 SGHTA, CDR2 FQGNSA. CDR3 residues: CASSSWTSGANVRTF. DNA of the CDR3: TGTGCCAGCAGCTCCTGGACCTCTGGGGCCAACGTCCGGACTTTC.

This clonotype appeared once. The chain links TRBV4-1 to TRBJ1-2, with a possible D match to TRBD1 (5 bases). The CDR3 loop spans 15 amino acids. The V end lost 5 bases, the J end lost 4 bases, and 17 bases lay between the germline ends. Germline CDR1 is MGHRA and CDR2 is YSYEKL. CDR3 loop: CASSEGDGRVYGYTF. CDR3 in DNA: TGCGCCAGCAGCGAAGGGGACGGAAGAGTCTATGGCTACACCTTC.

This clonotype appeared once. The V and J genes are TRBV5-1 and TRBJ1-2, with D possibly matching TRBD1 (5 bases). There are 14 residues in the CDR3. Looked up from germline, CDR1 is SGHRS and CDR2 is YFSETQ. V lost 0 bases and J lost 5, with 11 bases in between. DNA for the CDR3: TGCGCCAGCAGCTTGGTGGCAGGGAAGTATGGCTACACCTTC. It codes for CASSLVAGKYGYTF.

The J gene is TRBJ2-1, the V gene TRBV28; 9 bases are shared with TRBD1. Germline CDR1 reads MDHEN; CDR2 reads SYDVKM. J lost 7 bases, V lost 6 bases, and 10 bases had no gene match. The length of the CDR3 is 15 residues. The chain's CDR3 is CASSLPGTGRNEQFF. The CDR3 DNA reads as TGTGCCAGCAGCCTACCCGGGACAGGGAGGAATGAGCAGTTCTTC.

Many counts were recorded for this clonotype. The rearrangement joins TRBV5-1 to TRBJ1-2; D gene uncertain. V lost 0 bases to trimming and J lost 0 bases, with 6 bases between them. The germline gives CDR1 SGHRS, CDR2 YFSETQ. The CDR3 covers 14 residues. This CDR3 is CASSLGVSNYGYTF. CDR3 sequence (DNA): TGCGCCAGCAGCTTGGGCGTATCTAACTATGGCTACACCTTC. Drawing the rest from reference TRBV5-1 and TRBJ1-2, the complete variable domain is KAGVTQTPRYLIKTRGQQVTLSCSPISGHRSVSWYQQTPGQGLQFLFEYFSETQRNKGNFPGRFSGRQFSNSRSEMNVSTLELGDSALYLCASSLGVSNYGYTFGSGTRLTVV.

This clonotype was observed a few times. The J gene is TRBJ2-1, the V gene TRBV7-3, with TRBD1 as a possible D gene (7 bases). Trimming took off 1 base at V and 8 bases at J, with 15 bases between the two ends. Germline loops: CDR1 SGHTA, CDR2 FQGTGA. CDR3 length: 15 amino acids. CDR3 sequence: CASSLRRGPWDEQFF. The CDR3 bases are TGTGCCAGCAGCTTAAGGAGGGGGCCCTGGGATGAGCAGTTCTTC.

The gene calls are TRBV11-3 and TRBJ2-5, with 9 positions matching TRBD2. The germline V gene has CDR1 SGHNT and CDR2 YENEEA. The CDR3 loop spans 18 amino acids. V was clipped by 2 bases and J by 4 bases; unmatched bases: 14. CDR3 sequence reads: CASSLRFGQAGGRETQYF. CDR3 nucleotide sequence: TGTGCCAGCAGCTTACGTTTTGGCCAAGCGGGGGGAAGAGAGACCCAGTACTTC.

The chain recombines TRBV5-1 with TRBJ1-1; D remains unclear. Germline CDR1 reads SGHRS; CDR2 reads YFSETQ. V lost 0 bases and J lost 4, with 10 bases in between. The CDR3 length is 14 residues. The CDR3 nucleotides read TGCGCCAGCAGCTTGGCCGATGGCGGCACTGAAGCTTTCTTT. Translated, it gives CASSLADGGTEAFF. The full variable domain, in which reference TRBV5-1 and TRBJ1-1 provide the parts outside the CDR3, is KAGVTQTPRYLIKTRGQQVTLSCSPISGHRSVSWYQQTPGQGLQFLFEYFSETQRNKGNFPGRFSGRQFSNSRSEMNVSTLELGDSALYLCASSLADGGTEAFFGQGTRLTVV.

On this clonotype itself: At one end, the junction sequence differs from germline, possibly due to a read error. CDR3 sequence (DNA): TGTGCCAGCAGCTTATTGGGACCGGCCAACTATGGCTACACCTTC. Its protein is CASSLLGPANYGYTF. The genes are TRBV27 and TRBJ1-2; D might be TRBD1 (5 bases). This CDR3 contains 15 residues. Germline-derived CDR1 and CDR2 are MNHEY and SMNVEV (reference sequence).

The chain links TRBV4-1 to TRBJ2-1, with a tentative D call TRBD2 (6 bases). Between the trimmed V and J ends, which lost 3 bases and 8 bases, there was a span of 23 bases. This CDR3 spans 17 amino acids. The germline CDR1 and CDR2 sequences are MGHRA and YSYEKL. The CDR3 DNA reads TGCGCCAGCAGCCAGAGACGGGGCGGGGCAATTAGCTATGAGCAGTTCTTC. Encoded protein: CASSQRRGGAISYEQFF.

The CDR3 DNA is TGTGCCAGCAGTCCACAGGGGCAGCTATTCGATGGCTACACCTTC. Its translation is CASSPQGQLFDGYTF. The chain joins TRBV7-9 to TRBJ1-2; 7 nucleotides match TRBD1. V was clipped by 6 bases and J by 6 bases; unmatched bases: 13. Per germline, CDR1 SEHNR and CDR2 FQNEAQ (reference sequence). The CDR3 sequence is 15 residues long.